Shown below are 13 T cell receptor beta chains from a single sample sequenced in a study of blood T cells in healthy people across ages (dated by TCRdb to about 2015). The library relied on 5' RACE. Sequenced on an Illumina HiSeq 2500. A second PCR of roughly 7 to 11 cycles was performed with a sample-barcoded 5' primer and a J-beta primer mix. Starting from the raw public reads, TCRdb applied fastp trimming at Q25, assembled clones with MiXCR and retained in-frame beta chains. Each CDR3 protein gets just one entry, which takes the most common genes and DNA from the rows behind it. This sample is represented by about 780,000 distinct CDR3 sequences; 46% of them were singletons. Jointly, the top ten make up around 18% of the sample. Sequencing used blood. The receptor set was obtained from a man older than 75 in good health.

This clonotype was seen only a few times. The chain has TRBV24-1 and TRBJ2-1; 9 bases map to TRBD1. The V and J ends lost 3 bases and 1 base, in that order; junction bases with no gene match: 3. CDR1 is KGHDR and CDR2 is SFDVKD in the germline V gene. The CDR3 length is 16 residues. The CDR3 region has the DNA TGTGCCACCAGTGATACTGACAGGGGGTCCTACAATGAGCAGTTCTTC. It is translated as CATSDTDRGSYNEQFF.

The rearrangement joins TRBV29-1 to TRBJ2-2; TRBD2 might be the D (6 bases). The CDR3 consists of 15 residues. V lost 4 bases, J lost 7 bases, and 19 bases lay in between. Germline values: CDR1 SQVTM, CDR2 ANQGSEA. The CDR3 here is CSVVKVASVGGELFF. Here the CDR3 DNA reads TGCAGCGTTGTAAAGGTGGCTAGCGTCGGCGGGGAGCTGTTTTTT.

This clonotype came up once. The junction and the germline gene differ at one end; a read error may be behind it. The chain recombines TRBV3-1 with TRBJ2-3; D assignment may be TRBD1 or TRBD2 (5 bases each). This CDR3 spans 15 amino acids. Germline-derived CDR1 and CDR2 are LGHDT and YNNKEL (reference sequence). CDR3 residues: CASSQAGTSTDTRYF. Written as DNA, the CDR3 is TGTGCCAGCAGCCAAGCCGGGACCAGCACAGATACGCGGTATTTT.

The V and J genes are TRBV11-2 and TRBJ2-1; TRBD2 might be the D (6 bases). Trimming stripped 5 bases from V and 4 bases from J, with 12 bases between. The CDR3 contains 14 residues. Germline CDR1 is SGHAT and CDR2 is FQNNGV. CDR3 sequence reads: CASSITGEYNEQFF. In nucleotides, the CDR3 is TGTGCCAGCAGCATAACGGGGGAATACAATGAGCAGTTCTTC.

This chain uses TRBV5-1 with TRBJ2-7, with 8 bases that match TRBD2. With 10 bases clipped from V and 4 bases from J, the junction kept 13 bases outside the gene matches. CDR3 length: 14 amino acids. Germline CDR1 reads SGHRS; CDR2 reads YFSETQ. The CDR3 is CAGPRREGGYEQYF. The CDR3 coding sequence is TGCGCCGGACCGAGACGGGAGGGCGGGTACGAGCAGTACTTC. Looking up the rest from reference TRBV5-1 and TRBJ2-7 gives the full variable domain: KAGVTQTPRYLIKTRGQQVTLSCSPISGHRSVSWYQQTPGQGLQFLFEYFSETQRNKGNFPGRFSGRQFSNSRSEMNVSTLELGDSALYLCAGPRREGGYEQYFGPGTRLTVT.

The chain recombines TRBV4-3 with TRBJ2-1; D remains unclear. V was trimmed by 0 bases and J by 4 bases, leaving 10 bases between them. Germline V gives CDR1 LGHNA, CDR2 YSLEER. This CDR3 is built from 15 residues. The CDR3: CASSQDGENYNEQFF. As DNA, the CDR3 is TGCGCCAGCAGCCAAGATGGGGAAAATTACAATGAGCAGTTCTTC.

The rearrangement joins TRBV28 to TRBJ1-2; D possibly corresponds to TRBD1 (5 bases). This CDR3 has 14 amino acids. Trimming pared 5 bases from V and 6 bases from J, leaving 16 bases between. The germline gives CDR1 MDHEN, CDR2 SYDVKM. CDR3 DNA sequence: TGTGCCAGCAGTCCACCCCGGGAGGGGAATGGCTACACCTTC. Its translation is CASSPPREGNGYTF.

The chain uses TRBV12-5 and TRBJ2-1, with D possibly being TRBD2 (7 bases). This CDR3 is built from 16 residues. The V gene's germline CDR1 is LGHNT and CDR2 FRNRAP. V was pared by 4 bases and J by 8 bases, with 21 bases between. In DNA, the CDR3 is TGTGCTAGTGGTTCCCCCCTGGGGGGGGCAGGGGATGAGCAGTTCTTC. It codes for CASGSPLGGAGDEQFF.

About this clonotype: The junction differs from germline at one of its ends, possibly a read error. This chain joins TRBV7-2 and TRBJ2-3; 8 bases map to TRBD1. Germline V lookup: CDR1 SGHTA, CDR2 FQGNSA. This CDR3 is 14 amino acids long. CDR3 amino acids: CASSQAGQADTRYF. The DNA of the CDR3 is TGTGCCAGCAGCCAGGCGGGACAGGCGGATACGCGGTATTTT.

This rearrangement joins TRBV13 to TRBJ2-2, with unresolved D. The CDR3 has 13 amino acids. V gave up 6 bases and J gave up 5 bases, with 10 bases separating them. CDR1 and CDR2 from the germline V gene are PRHDT and FYEKMQ (reference sequence). The CDR3 bases are TGTGCCAGCAGGGACCCTCAAACCGGGGAGCTGTTTTTT. This encodes CASRDPQTGELFF.

For the CDR3, the DNA is TGTGCCAGCAGTGGCCTCGACAGGGGAACTTATAATTCACCCCTCCACTTT. Its protein product is CASSGLDRGTYNSPLHF. The chain recombines TRBV6-1 with TRBJ1-6, with 8 bases aligning to TRBD1. Germline V lookup: CDR1 MNHNS, CDR2 SASEGT. V was pared by 4 bases and J by 4 bases, with 9 bases of the junction left unmatched. The CDR3 loop spans 17 amino acids.

The chain uses TRBV20-1 and TRBJ2-3; a weak D match, TRBD1 (5 bases). There are 16 residues in the CDR3. In germline, CDR1 is DFQATT, CDR2 SNEGSKA (reference sequence). Between the trimmed V and J ends, which lost 3 bases and 0 bases, there was a span of 16 bases. The CDR3 nucleotides are TGCAGTGCTAGCACCTTTAGGGGCCGAAGCACAGATACGCAGTATTTT. Amino acid sequence: CSASTFRGRSTDTQYF.

This clonotype has a count of ten or more. The chain is built from TRBV14 and TRBJ2-7; no definite D call. Trimming removed 0 bases at V and 4 bases at J, with 7 bases between. From germline, CDR1 is SGHDN and CDR2 FVKESK. The CDR3 is made up of 13 amino acids. The CDR3 coding sequence is TGTGCCAGCAGCCAAGATAGGATGTACGAGCAGTACTTC. This gives the protein CASSQDRMYEQYF.